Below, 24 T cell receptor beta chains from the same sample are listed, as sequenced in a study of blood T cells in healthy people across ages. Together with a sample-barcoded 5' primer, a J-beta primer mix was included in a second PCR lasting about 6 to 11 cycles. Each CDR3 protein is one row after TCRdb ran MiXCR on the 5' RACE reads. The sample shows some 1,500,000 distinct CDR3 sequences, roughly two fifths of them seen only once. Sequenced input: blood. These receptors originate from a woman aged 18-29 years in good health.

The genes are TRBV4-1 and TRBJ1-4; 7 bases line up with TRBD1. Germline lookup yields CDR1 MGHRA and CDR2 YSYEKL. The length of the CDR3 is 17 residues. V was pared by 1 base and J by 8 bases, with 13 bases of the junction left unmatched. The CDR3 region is CASSQVGFRGRGEKLFF. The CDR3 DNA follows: TGCGCCAGCAGCCAAGTTGGCTTTAGGGGGCGGGGGGAAAAACTGTTTTTT.

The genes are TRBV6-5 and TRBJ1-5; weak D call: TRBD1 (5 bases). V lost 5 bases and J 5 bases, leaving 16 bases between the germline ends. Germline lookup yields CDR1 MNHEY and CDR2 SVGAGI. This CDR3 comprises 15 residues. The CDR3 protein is CASSRGRPKDQPQHF. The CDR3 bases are TGTGCCAGCAGTCGGGGACGGCCGAAGGATCAGCCCCAGCATTTT.

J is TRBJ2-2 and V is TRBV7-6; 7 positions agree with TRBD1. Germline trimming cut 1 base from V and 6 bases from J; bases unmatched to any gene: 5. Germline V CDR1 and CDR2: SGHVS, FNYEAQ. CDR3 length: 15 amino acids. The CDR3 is CASSLGPTGSGELFF. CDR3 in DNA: TGTGCCAGCAGCTTAGGTCCGACAGGGTCCGGGGAGCTGTTTTTT.

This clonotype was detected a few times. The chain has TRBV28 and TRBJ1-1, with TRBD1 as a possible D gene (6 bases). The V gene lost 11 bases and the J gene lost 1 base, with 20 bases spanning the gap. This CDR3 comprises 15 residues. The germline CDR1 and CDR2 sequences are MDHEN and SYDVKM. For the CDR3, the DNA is TGTGCCGTAACCCCGATAGACAGGAGGAACACTGAAGCTTTCTTT. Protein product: CAVTPIDRRNTEAFF.

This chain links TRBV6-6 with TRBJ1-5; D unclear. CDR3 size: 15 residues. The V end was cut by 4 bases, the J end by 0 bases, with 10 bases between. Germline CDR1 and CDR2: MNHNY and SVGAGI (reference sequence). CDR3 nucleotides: TGTGCCAGCAGTTGGGCTCCCTATAGCAATCAGCCCCAGCATTTT. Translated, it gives CASSWAPYSNQPQHF.

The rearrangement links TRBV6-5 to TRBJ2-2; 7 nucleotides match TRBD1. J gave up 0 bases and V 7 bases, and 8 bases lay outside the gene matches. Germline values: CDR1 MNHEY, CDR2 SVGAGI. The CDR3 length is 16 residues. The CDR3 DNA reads TGTGCCAGCACCGCGACAGGGCCCACGAACACCGGGGAGCTGTTTTTT. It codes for CASTATGPTNTGELFF.

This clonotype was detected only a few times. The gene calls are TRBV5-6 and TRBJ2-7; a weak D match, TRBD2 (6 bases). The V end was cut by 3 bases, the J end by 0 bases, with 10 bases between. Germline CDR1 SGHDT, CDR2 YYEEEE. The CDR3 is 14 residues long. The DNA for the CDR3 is TGTGCCAGCAGCTCCTGGACTATCTCCTACGAGCAGTACTTC. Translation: CASSSWTISYEQYF.

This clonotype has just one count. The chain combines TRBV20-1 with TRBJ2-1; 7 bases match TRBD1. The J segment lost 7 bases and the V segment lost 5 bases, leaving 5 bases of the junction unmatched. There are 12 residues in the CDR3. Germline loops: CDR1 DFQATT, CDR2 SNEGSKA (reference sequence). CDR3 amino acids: CSAAGTANEQFF. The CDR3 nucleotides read TGCAGTGCTGCTGGGACAGCTAATGAGCAGTTCTTC.

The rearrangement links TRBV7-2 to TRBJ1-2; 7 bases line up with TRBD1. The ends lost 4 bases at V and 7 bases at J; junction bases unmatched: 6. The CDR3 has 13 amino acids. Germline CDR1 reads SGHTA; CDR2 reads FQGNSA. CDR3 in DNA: TGTGCCAGCAGCTCGAGACAGGGATCTGGCTACACCTTC. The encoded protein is CASSSRQGSGYTF. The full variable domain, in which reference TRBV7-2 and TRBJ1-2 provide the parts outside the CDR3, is GAGVSQSPSNKVTEKGKDVELRCDPISGHTALYWYRQSLGQGLEFLIYFQGNSAPDKSGLPSDRFSAERTGGSVSTLTIQRTQQEDSAVYLCASSSRQGSGYTFGSGTRLTVV.

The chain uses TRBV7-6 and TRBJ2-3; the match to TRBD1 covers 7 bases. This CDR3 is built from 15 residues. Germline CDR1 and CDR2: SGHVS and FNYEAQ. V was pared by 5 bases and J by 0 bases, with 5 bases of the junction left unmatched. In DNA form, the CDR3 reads TGTGCCAGCAGCGGTCAGGGGGTTAGCACAGATACGCAGTATTTT. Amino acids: CASSGQGVSTDTQYF.

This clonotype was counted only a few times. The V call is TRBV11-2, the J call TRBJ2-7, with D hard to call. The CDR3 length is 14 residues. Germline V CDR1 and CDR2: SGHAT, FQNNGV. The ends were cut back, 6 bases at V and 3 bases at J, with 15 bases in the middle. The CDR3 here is CASSSTPLGYEQYF. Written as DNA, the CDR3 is TGTGCCAGCAGTTCGACACCCTTAGGCTACGAGCAGTACTTC.

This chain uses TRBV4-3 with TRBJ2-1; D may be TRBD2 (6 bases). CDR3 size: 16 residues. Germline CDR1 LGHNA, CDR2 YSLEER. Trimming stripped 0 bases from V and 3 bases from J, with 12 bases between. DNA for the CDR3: TGCGCCAGCAGCCAAGAGGCGGGGCTTCGCTACAATGAGCAGTTCTTC. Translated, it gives CASSQEAGLRYNEQFF.

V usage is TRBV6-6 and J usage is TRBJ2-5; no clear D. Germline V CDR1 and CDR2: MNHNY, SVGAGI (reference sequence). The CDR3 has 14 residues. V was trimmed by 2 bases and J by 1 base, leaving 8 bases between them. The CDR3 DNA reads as TGTGCCAGCAGTTACAACGGACGCCAAGAGACCCAGTACTTC. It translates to CASSYNGRQETQYF.

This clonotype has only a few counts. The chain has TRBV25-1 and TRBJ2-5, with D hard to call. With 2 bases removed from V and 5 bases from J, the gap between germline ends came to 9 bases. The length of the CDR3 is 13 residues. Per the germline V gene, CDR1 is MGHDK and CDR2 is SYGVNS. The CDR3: CASSETFWETQYF. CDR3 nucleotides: TGTGCCAGCAGTGAAACATTCTGGGAGACCCAGTACTTC.

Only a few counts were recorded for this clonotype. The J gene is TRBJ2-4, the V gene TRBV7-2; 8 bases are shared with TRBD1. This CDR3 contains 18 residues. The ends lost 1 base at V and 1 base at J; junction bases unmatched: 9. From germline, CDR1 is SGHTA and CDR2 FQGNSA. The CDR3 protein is CASSLVDRGGLAKNIQYF. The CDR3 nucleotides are TGTGCCAGCAGCTTAGTCGACAGGGGAGGATTGGCCAAAAACATTCAGTACTTC.

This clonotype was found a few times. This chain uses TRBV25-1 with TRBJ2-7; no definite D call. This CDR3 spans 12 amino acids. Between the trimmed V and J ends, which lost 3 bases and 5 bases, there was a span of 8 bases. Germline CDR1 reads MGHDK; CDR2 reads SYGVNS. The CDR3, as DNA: TGTGCCAGCAGTGACTTCGTGAACGAGCAGTACTTC. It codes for CASSDFVNEQYF.

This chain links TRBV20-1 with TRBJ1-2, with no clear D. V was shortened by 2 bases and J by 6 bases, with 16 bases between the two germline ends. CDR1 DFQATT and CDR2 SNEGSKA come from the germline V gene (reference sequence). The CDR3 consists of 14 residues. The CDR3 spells CSARHGITLDGYTF. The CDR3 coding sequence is TGCAGTGCTAGACATGGGATAACCCTGGATGGCTACACCTTC.

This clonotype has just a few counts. The CDR3 bases are TGTGCCAGCAGCCGTATGGGGGACAGCTATGGCTACACCTTC. Its protein is CASSRMGDSYGYTF. The V call is TRBV5-5, the J call TRBJ1-2, with TRBD1 identical over 7 bases. This CDR3 spans 14 amino acids. Per the germline V gene, CDR1 is SGHKS and CDR2 is YYEKEE (reference sequence). V gave up 4 bases and J gave up 4 bases; unmatched junction bases: 7. The complete variable domain, with remaining parts taken from reference TRBV5-5 and TRBJ1-2, reads DAGVTQSPTHLIKTRGQQVTLRCSPISGHKSVSWYQQVLGQGPQFIFQYYEKEERGRGNFPDRFSARQFPNYSSELNVNALLLGDSALYLCASSRMGDSYGYTFGSGTRLTVV.

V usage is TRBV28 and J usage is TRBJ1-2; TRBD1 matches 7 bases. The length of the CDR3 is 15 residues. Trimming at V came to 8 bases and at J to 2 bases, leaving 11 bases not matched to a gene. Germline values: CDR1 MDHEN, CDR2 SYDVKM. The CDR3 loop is CASGTLPTGNYGYTF. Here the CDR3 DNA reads TGTGCCAGCGGAACCCTACCGACAGGGAACTATGGCTACACCTTC.

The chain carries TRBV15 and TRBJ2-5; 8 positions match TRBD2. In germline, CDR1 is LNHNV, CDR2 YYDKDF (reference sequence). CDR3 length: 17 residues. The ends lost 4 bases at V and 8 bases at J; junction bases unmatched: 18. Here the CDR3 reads CATSIEPAGGQIVTQYF. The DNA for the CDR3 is TGTGCCACCAGCATCGAGCCGGCGGGAGGCCAAATCGTCACCCAGTACTTC.

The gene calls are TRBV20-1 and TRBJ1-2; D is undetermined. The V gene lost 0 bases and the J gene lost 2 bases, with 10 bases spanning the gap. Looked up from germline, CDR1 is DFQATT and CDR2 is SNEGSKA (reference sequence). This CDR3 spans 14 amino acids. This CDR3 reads CSARDLATNYGYTF. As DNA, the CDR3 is TGCAGTGCTAGAGATTTGGCAACGAACTATGGCTACACCTTC.

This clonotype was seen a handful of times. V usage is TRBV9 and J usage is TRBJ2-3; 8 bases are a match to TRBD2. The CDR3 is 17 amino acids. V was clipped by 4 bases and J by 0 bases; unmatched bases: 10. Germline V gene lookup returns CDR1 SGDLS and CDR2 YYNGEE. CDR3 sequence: CASSNRGGPTSTDTQYF. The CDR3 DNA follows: TGTGCCAGCAGCAATCGCGGGGGGCCTACTAGCACAGATACGCAGTATTTT. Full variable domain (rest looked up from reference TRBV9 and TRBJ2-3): DSGVTQTPKHLITATGQRVTLRCSPRSGDLSVYWYQQSLDQGLQFLIQYYNGEERAKGNILERFSAQQFPDLHSELNLSSLELGDSALYFCASSNRGGPTSTDTQYFGPGTRLTVL.

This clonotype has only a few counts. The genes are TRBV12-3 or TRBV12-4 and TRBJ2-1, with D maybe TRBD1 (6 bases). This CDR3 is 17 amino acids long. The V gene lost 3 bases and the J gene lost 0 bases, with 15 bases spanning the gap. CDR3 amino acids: CASSLRDTWSSYNEQFF. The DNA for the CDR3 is TGTGCCAGCAGTTTGAGGGACACTTGGAGCTCCTACAATGAGCAGTTCTTC.

CDR3 sequence: CASSGGLLTSINEQYF. The CDR3 DNA sequence: TGTGCCAGCAGCGGGGGCCTCCTGACTAGCATCAATGAGCAGTACTTC. The J gene is TRBJ2-5, the V gene TRBV7-9; possibly TRBD2 for D (7 bases). This CDR3 has 16 amino acids. V lost 5 bases and J 11 bases, leaving 27 bases between the germline ends. In germline, CDR1 is SEHNR, CDR2 FQNEAQ (reference sequence).